One and the same sample provided the 31 T cell receptor beta chains below, sequenced in a study of blood T cell repertoires in COVID-19 (dated by TCRdb to the early 2020s). Receptor libraries were prepared by the immunoSEQ multiplex PCR assay. What TCRdb holds here is the immuneACCESS table cut down to in-frame rearrangements. Part of the clones is not present; checked against another copy, under half of the missing clones reflect an unresolved V gene, and the others are unexplained. The sample table holds 120,000 to 150,000 clones, of which 88% were seen once. 28% of the sample comes from the top ten. Sequenced: peripheral blood. The receptors were sampled from a human donor in a cohort sampled during active COVID-19.

The gene calls are TRBV7-6 and TRBJ2-1, with a weak D call TRBD2 (5 bases). CDR1 is SGHVS and CDR2 is FNYEAQ in the germline V gene. This CDR3 has 13 residues. Between the trimmed V and J ends, which lost 6 bases and 10 bases, there was a span of 16 bases. CDR3 sequence: CASSERPGTEQFF. CDR3 nucleotide sequence: TGTGCCAGCAGTGAACGGCCGGGAACGGAGCAGTTCTTC.

The chain employs TRBV10-2 and TRBJ2-2; 7 positions agree with TRBD1. The CDR3 is 16 amino acids. Germline V gives CDR1 WSHSY, CDR2 SAAADI. V lost 2 bases and J lost 0; bases outside the gene matches: 3. The CDR3 DNA sequence: TGCGCCAGCAGTGAGAGGGGACAGACGAACACCGGGGAGCTGTTTTTT. As protein: CASSERGQTNTGELFF.

The V and J genes are TRBV5-8 and TRBJ1-5; D unresolved. V was trimmed by 4 bases and J by 3 bases, leaving 17 bases between them. Germline V CDR1 and CDR2: SGHTS, YDEGEE. This CDR3 comprises 16 residues. In DNA, the CDR3 is TGTGCCAGCAGCGCGGGTTATGGACGGTTCAATCAGCCCCAGCATTTT. Translating gives CASSAGYGRFNQPQHF.

The count of this clone is one. The V call is TRBV12-3 or TRBV12-4, the J call TRBJ1-1, with D hard to call. This CDR3 spans 13 amino acids. The V and J ends lost 6 bases and 0 bases respectively, with 8 bases between them. As DNA, the CDR3 is TGTGCCAGCAGCCTGCAGGTGAACACTGAAGCTTTCTTT. Encoded protein: CASSLQVNTEAFF.

The CDR3 is CASSSGTGGYEQYF. In DNA, the CDR3 is TGTGCCAGCAGTTCCGGGACAGGGGGCTACGAGCAGTACTTC. This rearrangement joins TRBV27 to TRBJ2-7, with 11 bases aligning to TRBD1. Germline CDR1 and CDR2: MNHEY and SMNVEV (reference sequence). J lost 3 bases, V lost 4 bases, and 2 bases had no gene match. This CDR3 spans 14 amino acids.

This chain connects TRBV11-2 to TRBJ2-5; 8 bases are shared with TRBD2. This CDR3 region has 16 residues. V shed 7 bases and J 3 bases; nucleotides not matched to a gene: 13. In germline, CDR1 is SGHAT, CDR2 FQNNGV. CDR3 residues: CASTPFSVAGKETQYF. In DNA, the CDR3 is TGTGCCAGCACCCCGTTTTCGGTAGCGGGGAAAGAGACCCAGTACTTC. The full variable domain, with the rest looked up from reference TRBV11-2 and TRBJ2-5, is EAGVAQSPRYKIIEKRQSVAFWCNPISGHATLYWYQQILGQGPKLLIQFQNNGVVDDSQLPKDRFSAERLKGVDSTLKIQPAKLEDSAVYLCASTPFSVAGKETQYFGPGTRLLVL.

V usage is TRBV30 and J usage is TRBJ2-3; D remains unclear. The CDR3 loop spans 14 amino acids. V was trimmed by 0 bases and J by 2 bases, leaving 9 bases between them. From germline, CDR1 is GTSNPN and CDR2 SVGIG (reference sequence). For the CDR3, the DNA is TGTGCCTGGAGTGTACTCCAGGTCACAGATACGCAGTATTTT. Translation gives CAWSVLQVTDTQYF.

This clone has a single count. The chain carries TRBV5-1 and TRBJ1-2, with 8 bases fitting TRBD1. With V trimmed by 3 bases and J by 1 base, 11 bases remained unmatched. The CDR3 spans 17 residues. Germline V gene data show CDR1 as SGHRS and CDR2 as YFSETQ. This chain's CDR3 is CASSSPVDRDYNYGYTF. The CDR3 bases are TGCGCCAGCAGCTCCCCTGTGGACAGGGACTATAACTATGGCTACACCTTC.

The V and J genes are TRBV4-3 and TRBJ2-3; 12 bases fit TRBD2. Germline V lookup: CDR1 LGHNA, CDR2 YSLEER. CDR3 length: 16 residues. V gave up 5 bases and J gave up 2 bases; unmatched junction bases: 5. The CDR3 loop reads CASSYGLAGTTDTQYF. The CDR3, as DNA: TGCGCCAGCAGCTACGGACTAGCGGGGACCACAGATACGCAGTATTTT.

This clone turned up a few times. This chain connects TRBV6-6 to TRBJ1-5; D is unclear. Trimming cost V 2 bases and J 3 bases, with 8 bases left between them. Germline-derived CDR1 and CDR2 are MNHNY and SVGAGI (reference sequence). The CDR3 has 14 residues. The CDR3 DNA reads TGTGCCAGCAGTTACCCCGCGGACAATCAGCCCCAGCATTTT. This translates into CASSYPADNQPQHF.

This clone appeared once. The V gene is TRBV10-2, the J gene TRBJ2-3, with 8 bases that match TRBD2. Germline lookup yields CDR1 WSHSY and CDR2 SAAADI. Trimming took 2 bases from V and 0 from J; bases not matched to a gene: 7. The CDR3 covers 17 residues. The CDR3 DNA reads TGCGCCAGCAGTGAGCGGGGGGGCCCGTCTAGCACAGATACGCAGTATTTT. Its protein is CASSERGGPSSTDTQYF.

The chain has TRBV7-6 and TRBJ1-2; TRBD1 might be the D (5 bases). Per germline, CDR1 SGHVS and CDR2 FNYEAQ. The CDR3 runs 16 residues. Trimming left V 1 base short and J 4 bases short, with 16 bases between. The CDR3 region has the DNA TGTGCCAGCAGCTTAGTAGATAGTCCGGGACTCTATGGCTACACCTTC. Amino acid sequence: CASSLVDSPGLYGYTF. Full variable domain (rest looked up from reference TRBV7-6 and TRBJ1-2): GAGVSQSPRYKVTKRGQDVALRCDPISGHVSLYWYRQALGQGPEFLTYFNYEAQQDKSGLPNDRFSAERPEGSISTLTIQRTEQRDSAMYRCASSLVDSPGLYGYTFGSGTRLTVV.

The chain carries TRBV3-1 (or the pseudogene TRBV3-2) and TRBJ2-1, with D possibly matching TRBD2 (7 bases). The germline V gene has CDR1 LGHDT and CDR2 YNNKEL (reference sequence). Between the trimmed V and J ends, which lost 7 bases and 8 bases, there was a span of 21 bases. This CDR3 is built from 15 residues. The CDR3 sequence: CASTSGGGRFDEQFF. The CDR3 DNA reads as TGTGCCAGCACCTCAGGCGGGGGCCGCTTTGATGAGCAGTTCTTC.

This chain joins TRBV6-4 and TRBJ2-5; D is perhaps TRBD2 (5 bases). Germline values: CDR1 MRHNA, CDR2 SNTAGT. Trimming took off 7 bases at V and 0 bases at J, with 21 bases between the two ends. The CDR3 is made up of 17 amino acids. The CDR3 region is CASTHSRRYSYQETQYF. DNA for the CDR3: TGTGCCAGCACCCACTCTAGGAGGTACTCGTACCAAGAGACCCAGTACTTC.

The CDR3 bases are TGTGCCAGCAGCGTAGACGGGGTGCCTGGGGAGACCCAGTACTTC. Its translation: CASSVDGVPGETQYF. The rearrangement joins TRBV9 to TRBJ2-5; perhaps TRBD2 as D (5 bases). This CDR3 spans 15 amino acids. Per germline, CDR1 SGDLS and CDR2 YYNGEE. The ends were cut back, 0 bases at V and 5 bases at J, with 14 bases in the middle.

The chain joins TRBV7-9 to TRBJ1-5, with D possibly matching TRBD1 (5 bases). The ends were cut back, 1 base at V and 3 bases at J, with 10 bases in the middle. Germline V gene lookup returns CDR1 SEHNR and CDR2 FQNEAQ (reference sequence). CDR3 length: 15 residues. CDR3: CASSLGGGVNQPQHF. CDR3 sequence (DNA): TGTGCCAGCAGCTTAGGGGGGGGAGTCAATCAGCCCCAGCATTTT.

The chain links TRBV7-2 to TRBJ1-4, with 8 bases matching TRBD1. CDR3 length equals 13 residues. V dropped 5 bases and J dropped 8; count of bases not matched to a gene: 4. The germline V gene has CDR1 SGHTA and CDR2 FQGNSA. The CDR3: CASSAGQVEKLFF. CDR3 sequence (DNA): TGTGCCAGCAGCGCGGGACAGGTGGAAAAACTGTTTTTT.

This chain connects TRBV4-1 to TRBJ2-2, with TRBD1 matching over 10 bases. The CDR3 runs 15 residues. Trimming took 3 bases from V and 4 from J; bases not matched to a gene: 2. Germline V gene lookup returns CDR1 MGHRA and CDR2 YSYEKL. For the CDR3, the DNA is TGCGCCAGCAGCCACCGGGACAGGGGCACCGGGGAGCTGTTTTTT. This gives the protein CASSHRDRGTGELFF.

The V call is TRBV19, the J call TRBJ2-7; a possible D gene is TRBD2 (6 bases). The germline V and J ends were trimmed by 3 bases and 4 bases, with 16 bases remaining between them. The CDR3 covers 15 residues. CDR1 LNHDA and CDR2 SQIVND come from the germline V gene (reference sequence). CDR3 amino acids: CASSIIFGLSYEQYF. The CDR3 DNA is TGTGCCAGTAGTATTATTTTTGGACTATCTTACGAGCAGTACTTC.

This clone was detected once. This chain links TRBV7-2 with TRBJ2-7; D is unresolved. V was cut by 5 bases and J by 3 bases, with 11 bases left in between. The CDR3 sequence is 13 residues long. The V gene's germline CDR1 is SGHTA and CDR2 FQGNSA. The CDR3 region is CASSKQGGYEQYF. DNA for the CDR3: TGTGCCAGCAGCAAACAAGGCGGCTACGAGCAGTACTTC.

In the case of this clone: This same CDR3 is encoded by further DNA sequences in the sample. This chain joins TRBV3-1 (or the pseudogene TRBV3-2) and TRBJ2-5, with TRBD2 identical over 13 bases. Germline trimming cut 1 base from V and 4 bases from J; bases unmatched to any gene: 0. The CDR3 is 15 amino acids. Germline loops: CDR1 LGHDT, CDR2 YNNKEL (reference sequence). The CDR3 is CASSQGLAGGETQYF. The CDR3, as DNA: TGTGCCAGCAGCCAAGGACTAGCGGGGGGAGAGACCCAGTACTTC.

The V gene is TRBV2, the J gene TRBJ1-2, with D tentatively TRBD1 (6 bases). The CDR3 has 15 amino acids. The germline V gene encodes CDR1 SNHLY and CDR2 FYNNEI. V was clipped by 2 bases and J by 3 bases, with 13 bases between them. The CDR3 sequence: CASSERYRVDYGYTF. The CDR3 nucleotides read TGTGCCAGCAGTGAAAGGTACAGGGTCGACTATGGCTACACCTTC.

The chain combines TRBV5-1 with TRBJ2-3, with D perhaps matching TRBD1 (6 bases). CDR3 length equals 15 residues. Germline lookup yields CDR1 SGHRS and CDR2 YFSETQ. The germline V and J ends were trimmed by 0 bases and 2 bases, with 10 bases remaining between them. CDR3 loop: CASSLEDRPTDTQYF. The CDR3 DNA reads TGCGCCAGCAGCTTGGAGGACAGACCCACAGATACGCAGTATTTT.

V usage is TRBV5-1 and J usage is TRBJ1-1, with D perhaps matching TRBD1 (6 bases). This CDR3 contains 14 residues. Germline V gives CDR1 SGHRS, CDR2 YFSETQ. The V end was cut by 5 bases, the J end by 2 bases, with 13 bases between. The CDR3 DNA follows: TGCGCCAGCAGAACGGACAGAGCCAACACTGAAGCTTTCTTT. Its protein product is CASRTDRANTEAFF.

The J gene is TRBJ1-6, the V gene TRBV21-1. TRBV21-1 is deemed a pseudogene. CDR3 length equals 14 residues. For the CDR3, the DNA is TGTGCCAGTCCCCGGTGGGGGGTTTATTCACCCCTCCACTTT. Protein product: CASPRWGVYSPLHF.

The chain joins TRBV2 to TRBJ1-2, with D unclear. This CDR3 is built from 14 residues. Trimming left V 3 bases short and J 0 bases short, with 8 bases between. CDR1 and CDR2 from the germline V gene are SNHLY and FYNNEI. The CDR3 here is CASSDGLANYGYTF. The CDR3 nucleotides are TGTGCCAGCAGTGACGGACTAGCTAACTATGGCTACACCTTC.

The gene calls are TRBV5-1 and TRBJ1-4; D ambiguous. Germline loops: CDR1 SGHRS, CDR2 YFSETQ. The ends were cut back, 4 bases at V and 8 bases at J, with 18 bases in the middle. The CDR3 sequence is 15 residues long. The CDR3 region has the DNA TGCGCCAGCAGCATAGGACCGTCCGAGGGCGAAAAACTGTTTTTT. This sequence encodes CASSIGPSEGEKLFF.

The chain's CDR3 is CASSLRDRGYEQYF. CDR3 nucleotides: TGTGCCAGCAGCTTAAGGGACAGGGGCTACGAGCAGTACTTC. The chain carries TRBV13 and TRBJ2-7; TRBD1 agrees at 10 bases. CDR1 is PRHDT, CDR2 FYEKMQ, per germline (reference sequence). With V trimmed by 2 bases and J by 3 bases, 1 base remained unmatched. CDR3 length equals 14 residues.

This clone has a handful of counts. The CDR3 is CASSGSIGDTQYF. Written as DNA, the CDR3 is TGTGCCAGCAGCGGAAGTATCGGGGATACGCAGTATTTT. The chain carries TRBV9 and TRBJ2-3; no definite D call. Trimming removed 3 bases from V and 6 bases from J, with 11 bases in between. There are 13 residues in the CDR3. Germline values: CDR1 SGDLS, CDR2 YYNGEE.

This clone showed up just a few times. V gene TRBV29-1 combines with J gene TRBJ2-7, with D perhaps matching TRBD1 (7 bases). Germline CDR1 is SQVTM and CDR2 is ANQGSEA. CDR3 length equals 15 residues. Trimming took 3 bases from V and 5 from J, leaving 20 bases between them. The CDR3 nucleotides read TGCAGCGTTGAGGGGCCTGGGCAGGGGGGAGACGAGCAGTACTTC. Protein sequence: CSVEGPGQGGDEQYF.

The V gene is TRBV11-2, the J gene TRBJ1-2, with D tentatively TRBD1 (6 bases). CDR1 SGHAT and CDR2 FQNNGV come from the germline V gene. This CDR3 region has 17 residues. The ends were cut back, 5 bases at V and 0 bases at J, with 19 bases in the middle. CDR3 protein: CASSPRTGPIANYGYTF. The DNA for the CDR3 is TGTGCCAGCAGCCCTCGAACAGGGCCCATTGCTAACTATGGCTACACCTTC.